This T cell receptor (beta chain) appears in the sequencing data of a study of cytomegalovirus exposure and HLA in healthy donors. Germline CDR1 is SGHRS and CDR2 is YFSETQ. The V end was cut by 1 base, the J end by 1 base, with 11 bases between. This CDR3 is 15 amino acids long. Primers: 60 Vbeta forward and 13 Jbeta reverse. Sequencing was performed with immunoSEQ multiplex PCR; in TCRdb, only in-frame clones are kept and a portion is missing. Here the sample spans 90,000 to 130,000 clones, about 73% being singletons. Findings and limits, study-wide: In a later analysis, HLA-C alleles had the fewest associated TCRs, DRB1 alleles the most.

A remark on this clone: Its specificity is not known.

The donors gave bone marrow, and they were healthy. Sequencing was carried out using PBMCs. This chain links TRBV5-1 with TRBJ1-1; no clear D gene. The sequence was collected from a woman younger than 45 in good health and CMV-seronegative. The CDR3: CASSLLGGQNTEAFF. As DNA, the CDR3 is TGCGCCAGCAGCTTGCTTGGTGGGCAGAACACTGAAGCTTTCTTT.